The 12 T cell receptor beta chains below were found in one sample sequenced in a study of cytomegalovirus exposure and HLA in healthy donors. The PCR was carried out with 60 Vbeta primers and 13 Jbeta primers. Using immunoSEQ multiplex PCR, the repertoire was profiled, and TCRdb retains in-frame clones only, with some absent. The sample carries over 150,000 clones, 70% to 80% recorded once. The sequenced sample was PBMCs. Receptor source: a man aged 30 to 45 in good health and CMV-seropositive.

The chain joins TRBV11-2 to TRBJ2-2, with no clear D. The CDR3 extends over 15 amino acids. Trimming took off 7 bases at V and 0 bases at J, with 12 bases between the two ends. The germline gives CDR1 SGHAT, CDR2 FQNNGV. Written as DNA, the CDR3 is TGTGCCAGCACGCGACTTGCCGCGAACACCGGGGAGCTGTTTTTT. It codes for CASTRLAANTGELFF.

The chain recombines TRBV19 with TRBJ1-5; 9 bases are a match to TRBD1. Germline V gene sequence: CDR1 LNHDA, CDR2 SQIVND (reference sequence). This CDR3 has 16 residues. V was clipped by 3 bases and J by 3 bases; unmatched bases: 6. Here the CDR3 DNA reads TGTGCCAGTAGTATGGAGGACAGGGGTTTCAATCAGCCCCAGCATTTT. Translation: CASSMEDRGFNQPQHF.

About this clone itself: Its ends do not fully match the called genes, so a read error is possible. The CDR3 region has the DNA TGTGCCAGCAGCTCCACCTATGGGACAGTGAATGGGCAGTTCTTC. This gives the protein CASSSTYGTVNGQFF. This chain connects TRBV7-9 to TRBJ2-1; 7 bases line up with TRBD1. The germline gives CDR1 SEHNR, CDR2 FQNEAQ (reference sequence). This CDR3 comprises 15 residues.

A few counts support this clone. The rearrangement joins TRBV28 to TRBJ1-4; a weak D match, TRBD1 (6 bases). V dropped 4 bases and J dropped 8 bases, with 20 bases sitting between them. This CDR3 is 16 amino acids long. Germline CDR1 and CDR2: MDHEN and SYDVKM. The CDR3 DNA reads TGTGCCAGCAGTTCCCCGTTGGGGGCGGGTGCCGAAAAACTGTTTTTT. It specifies CASSSPLGAGAEKLFF.

The chain is built from TRBV19 and TRBJ2-7, with 7 bases that match TRBD2. The CDR3 length is 14 residues. V was clipped by 2 bases and J by 1 base; unmatched bases: 2. Germline CDR1 is LNHDA and CDR2 is SQIVND (reference sequence). The CDR3 loop reads CASSILGGSYEQYF. The CDR3 DNA reads as TGTGCCAGTAGTATATTGGGGGGGTCCTACGAGCAGTACTTC.

The chain couples TRBV11-3 to TRBJ2-1; D call uncertain. The germline V gene has CDR1 SGHNT and CDR2 YENEEA. The CDR3 has 15 residues. V was cut by 0 bases and J by 5 bases, with 11 bases left in between. The CDR3 DNA reads as TGTGCCAGCAGCTTAGATTCGATCAGGAACAATGAGCAGTTCTTC. As protein: CASSLDSIRNNEQFF.

This chain uses TRBV10-3 with TRBJ1-1; D ambiguous. The CDR3 contains 14 residues. The V and J ends lost 0 bases and 1 base respectively, with 6 bases between them. Germline V gives CDR1 ENHRY, CDR2 SYGVKD. The CDR3 DNA reads as TGTGCCATCAGTGAGTCAGTTAGGAACACTGAAGCTTTCTTT. This translates into CAISESVRNTEAFF.

The chain joins TRBV27 to TRBJ1-5; D is undetermined. V lost 0 bases to trimming and J lost 2 bases, with 8 bases between them. The length of the CDR3 is 15 residues. In germline, CDR1 is MNHEY, CDR2 SMNVEV (reference sequence). The CDR3 reads CASSLSVGGNQPQHF. The CDR3 nucleotides read TGTGCCAGCAGTTTATCAGTGGGAGGCAATCAGCCCCAGCATTTT.

This sequence joins TRBV5-1 and TRBJ2-5, with TRBD2 matching 11 bases. V dropped 4 bases and J dropped 1; count of bases not matched to a gene: 6. The CDR3 has 16 residues. Germline loops: CDR1 SGHRS, CDR2 YFSETQ. This CDR3 reads CASSDGLAGLQETQYF. The DNA of the CDR3 is TGCGCCAGCAGCGACGGACTAGCGGGCCTCCAAGAGACCCAGTACTTC.

CDR3 nucleotides: TGTGCCAGCAGTTATGGGCAGGGAGGGGTGGAGACCCAGTACTTC. Its protein product is CASSYGQGGVETQYF. V gene TRBV6-6 combines with J gene TRBJ2-5, with 7 nucleotides matching TRBD2. Germline loops: CDR1 MNHNY, CDR2 SVGAGI (reference sequence). J lost 5 bases, V lost 3 bases, and 9 bases had no gene match. This CDR3 spans 15 amino acids.

CDR3 nucleotides: TGCAGCGGCCACCCTAGCGGGAGTTACAATGAGCAGTTCTTC. Protein: CSGHPSGSYNEQFF. The chain is built from TRBV29-1 and TRBJ2-1, with TRBD2 identical over 10 bases. CDR1 and CDR2 (germline): SQVTM, ANQGSEA. V lost 7 bases, J lost 4 bases, and 7 bases stayed unmatched. The CDR3 consists of 14 residues.

The chain carries TRBV28 and TRBJ1-3; TRBD1 matches at 7 bases. CDR3 length equals 18 residues. In germline, CDR1 is MDHEN, CDR2 SYDVKM. V lost 5 bases to trimming and J lost 2 bases; unmatched junction nucleotides: 15. CDR3 sequence reads: CASSPQLSGGNAGNTIYF. CDR3 sequence (DNA): TGTGCCAGCAGTCCCCAGCTTTCAGGGGGGAACGCTGGAAACACCATATATTTT.